This T cell receptor beta chain was sequenced during a study of blood T cells in healthy people across ages (dated by TCRdb to between 2014 and 2017). For the study in its entirety: Template switching captured roughly one uniquely barcoded TCR beta cDNA molecule per two T cells in model experiments. To track age-related changes in TCR beta repertoire diversity, the study relied on deep sequencing normalized with unique cDNA molecular identifiers. The donors were divided into four age groups: young (average roughly 15 years), middle-aged (about 40), aged (roughly 66) and long-lived (82). To avoid experimental bias, donors of different ages were randomly spread across the sequencing lanes. For two donors (one aged 18 to 30 and one aged 80 or older), the study analyzed two additional independent replicas of 1 million unique cDNA reads from the same blood draw.

Library generation was performed with 5' RACE. A second PCR of about 6 to 11 cycles was performed with a sample-barcoded 5' primer and a J-beta primer mix. Each TCR beta cDNA molecule received a unique molecular identifier from a template-switch 5' adaptor carrying 12 random nucleotides. Each sample yielded at least 3 million CDR3-containing paired-end reads. First-strand cDNA synthesis was performed from all RNA using the Mint cDNA synthesis kit, with priming by a TRBC-specific oligonucleotide. All cDNA was treated with uracil-DNA glycosylase and then went through a first 18-cycle PCR with the universal primers M1SS and BC2_uni_R. The authors' pipeline ran thus. For normalization, 1 million high-quality reads were randomly selected from each sample, with every read carrying a distinct molecular identifier. Instead of being binned into consensus sequences, reads with shared molecular identifiers were discarded. CDR3 identification, clonotype clustering and error correction used MiTCR with a Q25 quality threshold and the strictest error-elimination algorithm. A nonparametric unseen species model with Euler transformation was used to estimate lower-bound total TCR beta diversity. TCRdb reprocessed the public reads (quality trimming at Q25 with fastp, clone calling with MiXCR) and kept in-frame beta chains. Rows with one shared CDR3 protein collapse into an entry with the most common genes and DNA. TCRdb, not the authors, supplied the V and J calls. Present in this sample are fewer than 2 million distinct CDR3 sequences, roughly two fifths of which were seen just once. Jointly, the top ten make up roughly 23% of the sample.

The donors were roughly 39 Caucasian individuals from Russia, aged 6 to 90 years, who were systemically healthy. Roughly 9.5 milliliters of peripheral blood were drawn from each donor into EDTA-treated Vacutainer tubes. Ficoll-Paque density-gradient centrifugation was used to isolate PBMCs, with at least 7 million per sample. Total RNA, at least 6 micrograms per sample, was extracted from PBMCs with Trizol reagent. The percentages of naive CD45RAhigh/CD27high T cells were determined by flow cytometry on a PBMC aliquot from every donor. The junction shows trimming of 2 bases on V and 4 bases on J, plus 6 bases between the germline ends. The germline V gene sets CDR1 to SGHNT and CDR2 to YENEEA. Its CDR3 holds 13 amino acids, cysteine through phenylalanine. Here the CDR3 DNA is all that survives: 39 bases in frame from base 1. Findings and caveats that apply to the study as a whole: A strong correlation was found between observed TCR beta diversity and the percentage of naive T cells measured by flow cytometry. Observed TCR beta diversity per million T cells fell roughly linearly with age, and a significant reduction was already apparent by age around 39. Donor CMV infection status was unknown, potentially confounding age-related changes in expanded clonotypes. Estimates of total diversity based on one million sequenced T cells were considered lower bounds and underestimates. Because profiling used bulk unsorted PBMCs, naive and antigen-experienced compartments could not be compared conclusively. Compared with the aged group, more naive CD4+ T cells, fewer expanded clones and increased TCR diversity were shown by the long-lived group, suggesting age selection.

Many counts were recorded for this clonotype. The antigen this receptor binds is unknown. One base away there is no much larger clone; base qualities are not given. Sequencing input: blood. Recombination connected TRBV11-3 to TRBJ2-1; TRBD1 is possibly the D segment (5 matching bases). The origin of this receptor is a human donor in good health. The DNA sequence is given as TGTGCCAGCAGCTTAAACAGGTACAATGAGCAGTTCTTC. Translated, it gives CASSLNRYNEQFF.